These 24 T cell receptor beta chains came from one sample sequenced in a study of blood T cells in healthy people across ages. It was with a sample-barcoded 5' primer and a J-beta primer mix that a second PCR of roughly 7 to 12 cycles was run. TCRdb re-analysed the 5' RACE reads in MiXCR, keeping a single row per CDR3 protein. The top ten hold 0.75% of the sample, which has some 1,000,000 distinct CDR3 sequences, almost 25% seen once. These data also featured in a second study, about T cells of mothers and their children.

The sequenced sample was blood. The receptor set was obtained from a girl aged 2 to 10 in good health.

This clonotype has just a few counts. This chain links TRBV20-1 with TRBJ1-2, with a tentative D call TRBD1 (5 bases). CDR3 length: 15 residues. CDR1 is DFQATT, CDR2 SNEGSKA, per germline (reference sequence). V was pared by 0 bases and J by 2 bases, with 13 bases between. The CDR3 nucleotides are TGCAGTGCTAGAGATGATCAGGGCGACAACTATGGCTACACCTTC. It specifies CSARDDQGDNYGYTF.

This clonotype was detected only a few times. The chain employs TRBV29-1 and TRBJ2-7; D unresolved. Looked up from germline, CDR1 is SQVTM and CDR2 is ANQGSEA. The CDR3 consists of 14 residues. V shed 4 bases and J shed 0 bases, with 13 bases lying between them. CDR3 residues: CSVATIADSYEQYF. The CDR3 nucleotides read TGCAGCGTTGCTACAATCGCGGACTCCTACGAGCAGTACTTC.

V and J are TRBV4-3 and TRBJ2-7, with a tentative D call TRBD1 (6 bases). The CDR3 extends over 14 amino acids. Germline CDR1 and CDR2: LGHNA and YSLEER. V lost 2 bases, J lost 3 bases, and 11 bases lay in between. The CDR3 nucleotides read TGCGCCAGCAGCCAAAGTACAGGGAACTACGAGCAGTACTTC. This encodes CASSQSTGNYEQYF.

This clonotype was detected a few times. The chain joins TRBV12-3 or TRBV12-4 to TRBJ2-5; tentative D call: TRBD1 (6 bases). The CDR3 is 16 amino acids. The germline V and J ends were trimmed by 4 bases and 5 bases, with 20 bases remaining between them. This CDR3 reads CASSYPHSGAWETQYF. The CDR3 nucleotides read TGTGCCAGCAGTTACCCGCATTCAGGGGCTTGGGAGACCCAGTACTTC.

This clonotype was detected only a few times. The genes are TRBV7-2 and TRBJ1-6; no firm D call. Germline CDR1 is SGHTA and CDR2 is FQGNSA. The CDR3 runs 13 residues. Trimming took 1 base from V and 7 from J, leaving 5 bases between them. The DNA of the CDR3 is TGTGCCAGCAGCTTAGAACCAAATTCACCCCTCCACTTT. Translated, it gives CASSLEPNSPLHF.

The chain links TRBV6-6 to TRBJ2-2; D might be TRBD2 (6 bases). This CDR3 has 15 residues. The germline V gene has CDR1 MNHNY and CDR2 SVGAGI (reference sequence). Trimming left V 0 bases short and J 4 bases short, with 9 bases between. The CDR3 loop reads CASSYSGRSTGELFF. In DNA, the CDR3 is TGTGCCAGCAGTTACTCAGGGAGGAGCACCGGGGAGCTGTTTTTT.

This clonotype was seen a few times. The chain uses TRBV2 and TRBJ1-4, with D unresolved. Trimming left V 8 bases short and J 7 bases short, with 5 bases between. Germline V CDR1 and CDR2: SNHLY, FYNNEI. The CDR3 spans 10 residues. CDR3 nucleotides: TGTGCCAGCGCGGTTGAAAAACTGTTTTTT. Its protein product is CASAVEKLFF.

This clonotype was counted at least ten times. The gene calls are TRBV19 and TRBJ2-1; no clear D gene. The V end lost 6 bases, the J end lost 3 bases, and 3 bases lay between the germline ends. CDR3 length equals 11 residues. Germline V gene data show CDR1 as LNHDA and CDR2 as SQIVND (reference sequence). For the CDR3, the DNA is TGTGCCAGTAGGTACTACAATGAGCAGTTCTTC. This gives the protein CASRYYNEQFF.

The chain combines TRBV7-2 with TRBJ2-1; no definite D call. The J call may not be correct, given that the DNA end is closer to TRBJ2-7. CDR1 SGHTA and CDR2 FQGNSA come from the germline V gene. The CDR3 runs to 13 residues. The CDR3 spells CASSPPITYEQYF. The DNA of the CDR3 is TGTGCCAGCAGCCCCCCGATAACCTACGAGCAGTACTTC.

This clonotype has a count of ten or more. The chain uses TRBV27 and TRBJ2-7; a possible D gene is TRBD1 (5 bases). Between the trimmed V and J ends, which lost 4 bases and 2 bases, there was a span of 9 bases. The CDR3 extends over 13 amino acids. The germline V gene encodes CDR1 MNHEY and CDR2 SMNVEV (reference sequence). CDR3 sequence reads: CASSSPGTYEQYF. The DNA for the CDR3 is TGTGCCAGCAGTTCTCCAGGGACCTACGAGCAGTACTTC.

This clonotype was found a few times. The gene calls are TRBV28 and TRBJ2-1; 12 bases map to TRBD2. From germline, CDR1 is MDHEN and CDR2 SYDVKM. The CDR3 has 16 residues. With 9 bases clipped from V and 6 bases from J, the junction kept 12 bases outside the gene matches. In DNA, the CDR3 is TGTGCCAGTCAACTAGCGGGAGGTGATTACACCAATGAGCAGTTCTTC. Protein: CASQLAGGDYTNEQFF.

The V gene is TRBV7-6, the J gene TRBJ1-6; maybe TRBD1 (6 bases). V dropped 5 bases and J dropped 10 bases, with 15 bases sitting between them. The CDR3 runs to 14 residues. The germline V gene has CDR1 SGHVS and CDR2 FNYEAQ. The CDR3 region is CASSLSRGRSPLHF. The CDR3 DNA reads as TGTGCCAGCAGCCTCTCGCGGGGGCGGTCACCCCTCCACTTT.

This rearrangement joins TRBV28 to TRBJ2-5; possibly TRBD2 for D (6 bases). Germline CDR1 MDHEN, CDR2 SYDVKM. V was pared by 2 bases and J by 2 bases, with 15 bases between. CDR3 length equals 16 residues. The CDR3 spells CASSLGVAELQETQYF. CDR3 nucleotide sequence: TGTGCCAGCAGTTTAGGTGTAGCGGAGTTACAAGAGACCCAGTACTTC.

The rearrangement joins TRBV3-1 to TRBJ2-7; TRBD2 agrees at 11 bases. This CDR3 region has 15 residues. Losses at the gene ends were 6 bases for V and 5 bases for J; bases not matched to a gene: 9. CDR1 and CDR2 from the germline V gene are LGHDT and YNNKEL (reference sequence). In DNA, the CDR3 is TGTGCCAGCAGTCACACTAGCGGGGGCCGGGACGAGCAGTACTTC. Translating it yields CASSHTSGGRDEQYF.

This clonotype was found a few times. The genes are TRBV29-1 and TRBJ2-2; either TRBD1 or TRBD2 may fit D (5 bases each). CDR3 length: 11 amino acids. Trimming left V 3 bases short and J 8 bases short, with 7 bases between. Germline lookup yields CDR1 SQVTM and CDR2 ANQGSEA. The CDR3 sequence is CSVDWGGELFF. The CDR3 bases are TGCAGCGTTGACTGGGGGGGGGAGCTGTTTTTT.

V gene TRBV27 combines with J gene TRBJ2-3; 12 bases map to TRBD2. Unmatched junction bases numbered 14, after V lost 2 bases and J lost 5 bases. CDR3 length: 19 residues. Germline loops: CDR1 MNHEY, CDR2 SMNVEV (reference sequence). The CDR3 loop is CASSLGTSGRPYEGDTQYF. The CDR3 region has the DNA TGTGCCAGCAGTTTAGGTACTAGCGGGAGGCCATATGAGGGAGATACGCAGTATTTT.

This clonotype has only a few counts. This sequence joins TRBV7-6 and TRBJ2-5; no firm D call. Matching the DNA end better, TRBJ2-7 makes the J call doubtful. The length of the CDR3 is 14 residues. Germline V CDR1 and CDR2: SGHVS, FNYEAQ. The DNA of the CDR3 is TGTGCCAGCAGCTTAGGATTTCCTCCCTACGAGCAGTACTTC. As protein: CASSLGFPPYEQYF.

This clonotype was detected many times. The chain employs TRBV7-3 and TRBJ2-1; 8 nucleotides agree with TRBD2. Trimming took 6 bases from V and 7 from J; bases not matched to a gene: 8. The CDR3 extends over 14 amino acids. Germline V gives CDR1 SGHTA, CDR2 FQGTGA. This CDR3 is CASRELAGSNEQFF. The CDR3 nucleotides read TGTGCCAGCAGAGAATTAGCGGGGTCAAATGAGCAGTTCTTC.

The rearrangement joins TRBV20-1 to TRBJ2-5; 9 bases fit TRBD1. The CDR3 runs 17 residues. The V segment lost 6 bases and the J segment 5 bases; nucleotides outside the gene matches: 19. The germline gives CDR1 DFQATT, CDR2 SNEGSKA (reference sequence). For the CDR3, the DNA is TGCAGTGCCCAAGGGCGGACAGGGGCCGGTATGCGGGAGACCCAGTACTTC. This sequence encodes CSAQGRTGAGMRETQYF.

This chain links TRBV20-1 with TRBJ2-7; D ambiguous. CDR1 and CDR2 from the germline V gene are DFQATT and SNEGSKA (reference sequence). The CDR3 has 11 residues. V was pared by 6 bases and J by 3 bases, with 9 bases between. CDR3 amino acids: CSAPLGYEQYF. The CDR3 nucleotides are TGCAGTGCCCCCTTGGGCTACGAGCAGTACTTC.

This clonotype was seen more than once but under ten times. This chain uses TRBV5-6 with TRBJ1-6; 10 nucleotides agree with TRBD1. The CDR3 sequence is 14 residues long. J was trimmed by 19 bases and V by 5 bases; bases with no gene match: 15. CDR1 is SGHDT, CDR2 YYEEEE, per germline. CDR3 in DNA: TGTGCCAGCAGTCAACTAACATCCCGGGACAGGGGACACTTT. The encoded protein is CASSQLTSRDRGHF.

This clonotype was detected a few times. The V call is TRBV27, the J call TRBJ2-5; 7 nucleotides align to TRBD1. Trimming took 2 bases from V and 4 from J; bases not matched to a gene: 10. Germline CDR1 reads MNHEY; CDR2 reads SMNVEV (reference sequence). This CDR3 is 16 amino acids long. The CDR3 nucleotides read TGTGCCAGCAGTTTAGGCTCGTTACAGGGGTTAGAGACCCAGTACTTC. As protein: CASSLGSLQGLETQYF.

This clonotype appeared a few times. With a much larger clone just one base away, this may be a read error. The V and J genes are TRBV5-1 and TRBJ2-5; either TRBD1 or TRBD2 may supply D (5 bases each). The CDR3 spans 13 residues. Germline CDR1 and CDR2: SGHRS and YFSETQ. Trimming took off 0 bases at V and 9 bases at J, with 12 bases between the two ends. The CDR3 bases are TGCGCCAGCAGCTTGGAAGGGACGGAGGCCCAGTACTTC. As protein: CASSLEGTEAQYF.

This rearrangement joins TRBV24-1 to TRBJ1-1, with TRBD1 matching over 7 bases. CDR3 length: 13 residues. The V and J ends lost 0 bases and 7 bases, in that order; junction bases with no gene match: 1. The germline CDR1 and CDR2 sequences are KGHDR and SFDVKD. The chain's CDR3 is CATSDLAGGEAFF. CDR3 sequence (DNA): TGTGCCACCAGTGATTTGGCAGGGGGTGAAGCTTTCTTT.